The 6 T cell receptor beta chains reported below all come from one sample, sequenced in a study of post-analysis software for immune sequencing data. These receptors are not linked to any known antigen. Sequencing libraries made from TCR beta cDNA carried unique molecular identifiers. TCRdb re-derived calls from the PCR reads in MiXCR, one entry per CDR3 protein. Here the sample spans roughly 700,000 distinct CDR3 sequences, about 32% being singletons. Study-level points and caveats: The five TRBV segments detected at higher frequency in patients than in controls included TRBV5-6, TRBV5-1 and TRBV20-1.

Sequences were obtained from blood. These receptors were obtained from a girl aged 10 to 17 with multiple sclerosis.

The rearrangement links TRBV5-1 to TRBJ1-3; 7 bases line up with TRBD1. Germline V lookup: CDR1 SGHRS, CDR2 YFSETQ. This CDR3 is 17 amino acids long. V was pared by 2 bases and J by 2 bases, with 10 bases of the junction left unmatched. The CDR3: CASSFQGQASPGNTIYF. CDR3 DNA sequence: TGCGCCAGCAGCTTCCAAGGACAGGCGAGCCCTGGAAACACCATATATTTT.

The V call is TRBV7-2, the J call TRBJ2-7, with 13 bases aligning to TRBD2. The germline CDR1 and CDR2 sequences are SGHTA and FQGNSA. V dropped 2 bases and J dropped 4; count of bases not matched to a gene: 5. The CDR3 spans 16 residues. CDR3 region: CASSLRSTSGRYEQYF. The CDR3, as DNA: TGTGCCAGCAGCTTACGTTCGACTAGCGGGAGGTACGAGCAGTACTTC.

This clonotype was detected a few times. The chain couples TRBV5-1 to TRBJ2-3, with 7 bases that match TRBD2. The CDR3 length is 16 residues. Germline V gives CDR1 SGHRS, CDR2 YFSETQ. Trimming cost V 0 bases and J 3 bases; bases outside gene matches: 7. For the CDR3, the DNA is TGCGCCAGCAGCTTGGAGCGGGGTCGGTCGACAGATACGCAGTATTTT. Translating gives CASSLERGRSTDTQYF.

This clonotype was counted many times. V usage is TRBV29-1 and J usage is TRBJ2-1; 9 nucleotides match TRBD1. Germline CDR1 is SQVTM and CDR2 is ANQGSEA. The CDR3 contains 15 residues. V shed 6 bases, J shed 3 bases, and the junction held 9 bases outside the gene matches. The CDR3 loop is CSVRQGDPYYNEQFF. Here the CDR3 DNA reads TGCAGCGTCCGACAGGGGGACCCCTACTACAATGAGCAGTTCTTC.

The rearrangement uses TRBV2 and TRBJ2-1; TRBD2 aligns across 7 bases. Germline CDR1 is SNHLY and CDR2 is FYNNEI. The V and J ends lost 4 bases and 4 bases, in that order; junction bases with no gene match: 7. This CDR3 has 15 amino acids. CDR3 coding DNA: TGTGCCAGCAGTGTCAGCGGGGAGGGGTACAATGAGCAGTTCTTC. Translating it yields CASSVSGEGYNEQFF.

The chain recombines TRBV6-2 or TRBV6-3 with TRBJ2-5; possible D gene TRBD2, 6 bases. Germline CDR1 is MNHEY and CDR2 is SVGEGT. Trimming stripped 2 bases from V and 1 base from J, with 17 bases between. This CDR3 has 17 amino acids. The CDR3 region is CASSYERRGVIQETQYF. CDR3 nucleotides: TGTGCCAGCAGTTACGAAAGGCGGGGAGTCATCCAAGAGACCCAGTACTTC.